This T cell receptor (beta chain) appears in the sequencing data of a study of cytomegalovirus exposure and HLA in healthy donors. Turning to the study itself: Early on, a data release was issued that held roughly 80 million unique TCRs from HLA-typed donors.

This clone appeared a few times. The trim removed 2 bases at V and 3 bases at J, leaving 5 bases unmatched. Germline V gene sequence: CDR1 SGDLS, CDR2 YYNGEE. The CDR3 is 16 residues long. 60 Vbeta and 13 Jbeta primers were used in PCR. Produced via immunoSEQ multiplex PCR; TCRdb's table is partial and in-frame only. The data hold some 150,000 clones, with approximately 80% observed a single time. The sequence was collected from a man aged 30 to 39 in good health and CMV-seropositive. Sequences were obtained from PBMCs. The chain recombines TRBV9 with TRBJ2-3; TRBD2 aligns across 11 bases. The CDR3 nucleotides read TGTGCCAGCAGCGTGACTAGCGGGACTGGAACAGATACGCAGTATTTT. It specifies CASSVTSGTGTDTQYF.